The 10 T cell receptor beta chains reported below all come from one sample, sequenced in a study of control samples from healthy donors and cancer patients. Profiled with immunoSEQ multiplex PCR; TCRdb holds only in-frame clones, not every one. The sample yields approximately 100,000 clones, 86% seen once. The sequencing input was blood. These receptors were taken from a man aged 25 to 45 in good health.

This clone was seen a few times. The rearrangement links TRBV6-6 to TRBJ1-5; D is possibly TRBD1 (5 bases). Germline CDR1 reads MNHNY; CDR2 reads SVGAGI (reference sequence). Between the trimmed V and J ends, which lost 8 bases and 0 bases, there was a span of 11 bases. The CDR3 has 14 amino acids. CDR3 protein: CASWTTDSNQPQHF. The CDR3 DNA follows: TGTGCCAGCTGGACAACGGATAGCAATCAGCCCCAGCATTTT.

This clone was recorded once. The chain is built from TRBV5-6 and TRBJ1-5; TRBD1 aligns across 7 bases. This CDR3 region has 14 residues. With V trimmed by 1 base and J by 6 bases, 4 bases remained unmatched. Germline V gene sequence: CDR1 SGHDT, CDR2 YYEEEE. CDR3: CASSLTGATQPQHF. Here the CDR3 DNA reads TGTGCCAGCAGCTTGACAGGGGCGACTCAGCCCCAGCATTTT.

The genes are TRBV6-5 and TRBJ1-1; possibly TRBD1 for D (5 bases). The V end was cut by 11 bases, the J end by 2 bases, with 15 bases between. The CDR3 is made up of 13 amino acids. Germline CDR1 is MNHEY and CDR2 is SVGAGI. The CDR3 sequence: CAAQEGPNTEAFF. The DNA of the CDR3 is TGTGCCGCCCAGGAGGGACCCAACACTGAAGCTTTCTTT.

Comment on this clone: Additional DNA sequences in this sample encode the identical CDR3. The rearrangement uses TRBV3-1 (or the pseudogene TRBV3-2) and TRBJ1-2; D not resolved. Looked up from germline, CDR1 is LGHDT and CDR2 is YNNKEL (reference sequence). V was pared by 3 bases and J by 8 bases, with 10 bases between. This CDR3 is 12 amino acids long. CDR3 amino acids: CASSQGGLGYTF. CDR3 bases: TGTGCCAGCAGCCAGGGAGGGTTGGGCTACACCTTC.

The sample holds a few counts of this clone. The chain couples TRBV7-6 to TRBJ2-2, with D maybe TRBD2 (5 bases). Trimming stripped 0 bases from V and 6 bases from J, with 14 bases between. There are 16 residues in the CDR3. Germline CDR1 and CDR2: SGHVS and FNYEAQ. This CDR3 reads CASSLASGVRAGELFF. For the CDR3, the DNA is TGTGCCAGCAGCTTAGCGTCCGGGGTCCGCGCCGGGGAGCTGTTTTTT. The full variable domain, in which reference TRBV7-6 and TRBJ2-2 provide the parts outside the CDR3, is GAGVSQSPRYKVTKRGQDVALRCDPISGHVSLYWYRQALGQGPEFLTYFNYEAQQDKSGLPNDRFSAERPEGSISTLTIQRTEQRDSAMYRCASSLASGVRAGELFFGEGSRLTVL.

The sample holds one count of this clone. CDR3 loop: CASSFNSRGEQFF. The CDR3 bases are TGTGCCAGCAGTTTTAACAGTCGTGGTGAGCAGTTCTTC. V usage is TRBV11-3 and J usage is TRBJ2-1; D gene uncertain. This CDR3 spans 13 amino acids. Germline CDR1 and CDR2: SGHNT and YENEEA. The V gene lost 6 bases and the J gene lost 9 bases, with 15 bases spanning the gap. Together with reference TRBV11-3 and TRBJ2-1, the CDR3 gives the full variable domain: EAGVVQSPRYKIIEKKQPVAFWCNPISGHNTLYWYLQNLGQGPELLIRYENEEAVDDSQLPKDRFSAERLKGVDSTLKIQPAELGDSAVYLCASSFNSRGEQFFGPGTRLTVL.

The chain recombines TRBV29-1 with TRBJ2-2; tentatively, D is TRBD1 (5 bases). The CDR3 has 12 amino acids. Deletions cut 6 bases from V and 1 base from J, with 6 bases between. The germline CDR1 and CDR2 sequences are SQVTM and ANQGSEA. The CDR3 nucleotides are TGCAGCGTCCAGGGGAACACCGGGGAGCTGTTTTTT. This encodes CSVQGNTGELFF.

The rearrangement joins TRBV19 to TRBJ2-7, with 9 bases lining up with TRBD2. Germline V gene data show CDR1 as LNHDA and CDR2 as SQIVND (reference sequence). Unmatched junction bases numbered 12, after V lost 7 bases and J lost 5 bases. The CDR3 loop spans 15 amino acids. CDR3: CASTPGTSLGNEQYF. The CDR3 DNA follows: TGTGCCAGTACCCCCGGGACTAGCTTAGGGAACGAGCAGTACTTC.

This clone was observed a handful of times. The CDR3 DNA sequence: TGTGCCAGCAGCGCGACACAGGGGGCGCGATATGGCTACACCTTC. This translates into CASSATQGARYGYTF. V gene TRBV5-6 combines with J gene TRBJ1-2; 9 bases match TRBD1. Germline trimming cut 4 bases from V and 5 bases from J; bases unmatched to any gene: 9. The germline V gene has CDR1 SGHDT and CDR2 YYEEEE. This CDR3 has 15 residues.

J is TRBJ1-1 and V is TRBV21-1; the table's D call, TRBD1, was not checked against the DNA. TRBV21-1 is an annotated pseudogene. The CDR3 is 16 residues long. The DNA for the CDR3 is TGTGCCAGCAGCAAAGCGAGGGACAGGGTATCGATTGATGCTTTCTTT. Translated: CASSKARDRVSIDAFF.